This entry is about one T cell receptor beta chain. The specificity of this receptor is unknown. Base-call qualities are not available, and no considerably larger clone is one nucleotide away. The CDR3 measures 14 amino acids from cysteine to phenylalanine. Left in the record is the CDR3 DNA by itself, 42 bases read in frame from the first base. Relative to germline, V is 4 bases shorter and J is 4 bases shorter, with 14 bases between their ends. CDR1 and CDR2 are drawn from the germline V gene: MDHEN, SYDVKM. These data originate in a study of shared clonotypes between healthy human individuals (dated by TCRdb to 2019 to 2021). With regard to the full study: The cohort included a few men and two women between 18 and 49 years of age. For each donor, CD4 naive and CD4 memory were each given three plates, CD8 naive was given two plates, and CD8 memory was given one plate. The study deeply sequenced blood TCR repertoires of five healthy adults to estimate repertoire size and the extent of clonotype sharing between individuals. Libraries were prepared and TCR repertoires were sequenced by different laboratories using diverse techniques, in order to increase sequencing depth and limit assay-specific biases. Each donor's leukapheresis produced roughly between about 0.85 and 10 billion PBMCs.

The paper as a whole reports these results and caveats: Sampling was restricted to blood, and TCR repertoires in tissues likely differ from the TCR repertoires found in blood. Pairwise subsampling led to the expectation that sequencing depth would affect the degree of clonotype sharing among donors. Across a few donors, roughly 5.4% of naive CD4, roughly 3.4% of naive CD8, approximately 2.5% of memory CD4, and under 0.45% of memory CD8 clonotypes were shared. Higher generation probabilities were observed for clonotypes shared by all four sorted-subset donors than for non-shared clonotypes. Larger estimated clonotype richness was generally found for naive subsets than for memory subsets. The small number of donors limited the genetic and exposure-history diversity represented. Rarefaction of sorted-subset datasets indicated incomplete sequencing despite the large sequencing depth.

Donors were healthy HIV-negative adults with no recently reported acute infections or vaccinations. Every donor was a Caucasian adult residing in Nashville, Tennessee, USA. CD4+ T cells were enriched by magnetic negative selection; naive cells were then positively selected on CD45RA, and the negative fraction formed the memory subset. Blood was collected by leukapheresis, and PBMCs were isolated by Ficoll-Histopaque density gradient centrifugation and then cryopreserved in liquid nitrogen vapor phase. Analytical flow cytometry was used to check the purity and quantity of every magnetically sorted T cell population. Each sorted fraction had its genomic DNA isolated and then quantified by UV absorbance on a Nanodrop 2000c. Using the deep immunoSEQ assay, multiplex PCR amplified TCR CDR3 regions from genomic DNA. Genomic DNA extracted from each cell subset was distributed evenly over all wells of several immunoSEQ 96-well plates, and each plate served as one replicate. Each replicate PCR for sorted subsets received around 200 ng genomic DNA, equal to tens of thousands of T cell genomes. Purified libraries were quantified with a Qubit 3.0 fluorometer, sized on a Bioanalyzer 2100, and re-quantified with the KAPA Library Quantification kit. Every immunoSEQ 96-well plate was sequenced on a separate single-read 150-cycle Illumina NextSeq 550 flow cell. The authors' analysis ran thus. Because the immunoSEQ output held only junctional sequences and lacked quality scores, the filtering could not match the filtering applied to full-length reads. To assign V/J genes and CDR3, sequences were annotated using PyIR, a Python wrapper for IgBLAST v1.9, with IMGT germline references. Reads with weak V/J assignments (E-value above 1e-6), missing CDR3, stop codons, out-of-frame junctions, or ambiguous translated residues were removed. A V3J clonotype was defined by an identical inferred V gene, J gene, and CDR3 amino acid sequence. Percentage overlap between repertoires was computed as shared unique clonotypes divided by the size of the smaller repertoire. Three approaches were used to assess repertoire richness: RTK rarefaction, the Chao1 estimator, and Recon v2.1 estimates of unobserved clonotypes. OLGA was used to compute generation probabilities for all TCRbeta clonotypes that the gDNA method yielded from a handful of donors. Drawn from immuneACCESS, this table holds only the in-frame rearrangements with V and J called that TCRdb kept. Clones are partly lost; checked studies trace under half to an unresolved V gene and leave the rest unexplained. V and J calls and clone size come straight from that table; D and trimming were deduced from the DNA. The table for this sample lists 2.3 million or so clones; roughly 93% of them were counted only once. The ten largest clones take up 0.39% of the sample.

The receptor comes from a man between 18 and 29 years old in good health. Some clones in this sample may be carry-over from other donors' samples. Recombination connected TRBV28 to TRBJ2-7; TRBD2 is a weak D gene call, 5 bases matching. Sequenced input: naive CD4+ T cells from PBMCs. The cell subset or site label of this sample denotes: CD45RA+ positively selected. The CDR3 is CASSSGNGLYEQYF. The DNA sequence is given as TGTGCCAGCAGTTCGGGGAATGGGCTTTACGAGCAGTACTTC.